The 14 T cell receptor beta chains below come from one sample, sequenced in a study of T-cell reconstitution after alpha-beta-depleted transplantation in children. A TCRbeta library incorporating unique molecular identifiers was prepared. Via MiXCR, TCRdb re-called the PCR reads, giving one row per CDR3 protein. Of about 200,000 distinct CDR3 sequences listed, 6.3% are singletons. The sequencing here drew on PBMCs, taken before TCRalphabeta/CD19-depleted stem cell transplant. The receptor source for this set is a girl in the first two years of life with combined immunodeficiency, due to receive a stem cell transplant.

This clonotype has ten or more counts. This chain joins TRBV7-9 and TRBJ2-7, with no clear D. The germline V and J ends were trimmed by 3 bases and 2 bases, with 8 bases remaining between them. CDR1 and CDR2 from the germline V gene are SEHNR and FQNEAQ (reference sequence). This CDR3 has 13 residues. CDR3 nucleotides: TGTGCCAGCAGCTTCGGCGGAGCCTACGAGCAGTACTTC. Protein: CASSFGGAYEQYF.

This clonotype was detected many times. The rearrangement joins TRBV7-4 to TRBJ2-7; 7 bases are shared with TRBD1. The V gene's germline CDR1 is SGHVT and CDR2 SQSDAQ. The CDR3 totals 14 residues. V shed 4 bases, J shed 6 bases, and the junction held 9 bases outside the gene matches. The CDR3 loop is CASSSLTGYAEQYF. CDR3 DNA: TGTGCCAGCAGCTCCTTGACAGGGTATGCCGAGCAGTACTTC.

This clonotype appeared many times. The chain joins TRBV18 to TRBJ2-7; TRBD1 matches 9 bases. The germline V gene has CDR1 KGHSH and CDR2 LQKENI. CDR3 length equals 15 residues. Germline trimming cut 3 bases from V and 5 bases from J; bases unmatched to any gene: 8. Here the CDR3 DNA reads TGTGCCAGCTCACCCCAGGGGACAGGGTACAACGAGCAGTACTTC. Amino acids: CASSPQGTGYNEQYF. Variable domain in full (rest from reference TRBV18 and TRBJ2-7): NAGVMQNPRHLVRRRGQEARLRCSPMKGHSHVYWYRQLPEEGLKFMVYLQKENIIDESGMPKERFSAEFPKEGPSILRIQQVVRGDSAAYFCASSPQGTGYNEQYFGPGTRLTVT.

This clonotype was found many times. This CDR3 is CASSQDGQAFYSGNTIYF. DNA for the CDR3: TGTGCCAGCAGCCAAGATGGACAGGCCTTTTACTCTGGAAACACCATATATTTT. This chain uses TRBV3-1 with TRBJ1-3; TRBD1 aligns across 7 bases. Germline V gives CDR1 LGHDT, CDR2 YNNKEL (reference sequence). V lost 0 bases, J lost 0 bases, and 8 bases stayed unmatched. There are 18 residues in the CDR3. Full variable domain (missing parts from reference TRBV3-1 and TRBJ1-3): DTAVSQTPKYLVTQMGNDKSIKCEQNLGHDTMYWYKQDSKKFLKIMFSYNNKELIINETVPNRFSPKSPDKAHLNLHINSLELGDSAVYFCASSQDGQAFYSGNTIYFGEGSWLTVV.

This clonotype has a count of ten or more. The chain uses TRBV7-2 and TRBJ2-3, with no clear D. This CDR3 contains 13 residues. V gave up 6 bases and J gave up 4 bases, with 11 bases separating them. Germline CDR1 and CDR2: SGHTA and FQGNSA. The chain's CDR3 is CASRAGLADTQYF. DNA for the CDR3: TGTGCCAGCAGGGCAGGCCTCGCAGATACGCAGTATTTT.

This clonotype was observed many times. This chain links TRBV7-2 with TRBJ1-1; D remains ambiguous. Trimming removed 0 bases at V and 1 base at J, with 9 bases between. Germline-derived CDR1 and CDR2 are SGHTA and FQGNSA. CDR3 length: 15 amino acids. The CDR3 coding sequence is TGTGCCAGCAGCTTAGCTCAAGGTCCGAACACTGAAGCTTTCTTT. Translation: CASSLAQGPNTEAFF.

This clonotype appeared many times. This sequence joins TRBV12-3 or TRBV12-4 and TRBJ2-2; TRBD1 aligns across 10 bases. V lost 5 bases to trimming and J lost 5 bases; unmatched junction nucleotides: 5. The CDR3 is 15 residues long. The CDR3 region is CASSESGQGTGELFF. In nucleotides, the CDR3 is TGTGCCAGCAGTGAGTCGGGACAGGGGACCGGGGAGCTGTTTTTT.

This clonotype was observed a few times. The rearrangement links TRBV5-1 to TRBJ2-6; the D is unclear. CDR3 length: 18 residues. Trimming removed 3 bases from V and 0 bases from J, with 16 bases in between. Per germline, CDR1 SGHRS and CDR2 YFSETQ. CDR3 loop: CASSYVTSYDSGANVLTF. The DNA for the CDR3 is TGCGCCAGCAGCTATGTGACAAGTTACGACTCTGGGGCCAACGTCCTGACTTTC.

This clonotype was counted ten times or more. This chain uses TRBV12-3 or TRBV12-4 with TRBJ2-7; perhaps D is TRBD1 or TRBD2 (6 bases each). The CDR3 totals 13 residues. Trimming took off 5 bases at V and 3 bases at J, with 11 bases between the two ends. The chain's CDR3 is CASSRGVDYEQYF. The CDR3, as DNA: TGTGCCAGCAGTAGGGGGGTTGACTACGAGCAGTACTTC.

This clonotype has at least ten counts. The chain recombines TRBV7-9 with TRBJ2-1; D possibly uses TRBD1 or TRBD2 (5 bases each). Trimming stripped 2 bases from V and 5 bases from J, with 13 bases between. Germline V gives CDR1 SEHNR, CDR2 FQNEAQ (reference sequence). The CDR3 contains 15 residues. The CDR3 here is CASSLIQGVDNEQFF. CDR3 bases: TGTGCCAGCAGCTTAATCCAGGGAGTGGACAATGAGCAGTTCTTC. The whole variable domain, remainder taken from reference TRBV7-9 and TRBJ2-1, is DTGVSQNPRHKITKRGQNVTFRCDPISEHNRLYWYRQTLGQGPEFLTYFQNEAQLEKSRLLSDRFSAERPKGSFSTLEIQRTEQGDSAMYLCASSLIQGVDNEQFFGPGTRLTVL.

This clonotype was counted many times. The CDR3 nucleotides read TGTGCCAGCAGTTTTAGGGTGGATACGCAGTATTTT. Translation: CASSFRVDTQYF. The rearrangement uses TRBV12-3 or TRBV12-4 and TRBJ2-3; D is unresolved. The CDR3 spans 12 residues. The V end lost 3 bases, the J end lost 6 bases, and 7 bases lay between the germline ends.

The sample holds one count of this clonotype. Since a much larger clone is just one base distant, this may be a read error. This chain links TRBV12-3 or TRBV12-4 with TRBJ1-3, with D possibly being TRBD1 (6 bases). This CDR3 has 14 residues. This CDR3 reads CASSDRPTGSTIYF. As DNA, the CDR3 is TGTGCCAGCAGTGACAGGCCGACTGGAAGCACCATATATTTT.

The chain combines TRBV5-1 with TRBJ2-5; D unclear. CDR1 is SGHRS and CDR2 is YFSETQ in the germline V gene. This CDR3 has 12 residues. Trimming left V 4 bases short and J 2 bases short, with 6 bases between. The CDR3 sequence: CASSITQETQYF. CDR3 in DNA: TGCGCCAGCAGCATAACACAAGAGACCCAGTACTTC.

The CDR3, as DNA: TGTGCCAGCAGTTGGGGGGACGATACGCAGTATTTT. Encoded protein: CASSWGDDTQYF. J is TRBJ2-3 and V is TRBV12-3 or TRBV12-4; D might be TRBD2 (6 bases). Trimming stripped 4 bases from V and 6 bases from J, with 8 bases between. CDR3 length: 12 residues.